What follows are 27 T cell receptor beta chains derived from one specimen sequenced in a study of monozygotic twins with inflammatory bowel disease. Each CDR3 protein gets one entry in TCRdb, which reprocessed the 5' RACE reads and gives no DNA. The repertoire table contains over 100,000 distinct CDR3 sequences. The source material was blood. Source of these receptors: a human donor with ulcerative colitis or Crohn's disease, or a healthy co-twin of an affected twin (not recorded which).

J is TRBJ1-4 and V is TRBV20-1; TCRdb reports TRBD1, a call that lacks DNA to check it against. This CDR3 is built from 16 residues. Germline values: CDR1 DFQATT, CDR2 SNEGSKA (reference sequence). CDR3 sequence: CSARDGTYRFREKLFF.

The chain combines TRBV6-1 with TRBJ2-3; checking the TCRdb D call of TRBD1 is not possible without DNA. The germline V gene encodes CDR1 MNHNS and CDR2 SASEGT. CDR3 length: 15 amino acids. CDR3: CASSEQGAEADTQYF.

The rearrangement links TRBV11-2 to TRBJ2-7; there is no DNA to check the TCRdb D call of TRBD1. The CDR3 is made up of 17 amino acids. The germline V gene encodes CDR1 SGHAT and CDR2 FQNNGV. The CDR3 sequence: CASSDGTGGPSSYEQYF.

The gene calls are TRBV5-1 and TRBJ1-1. This CDR3 is built from 15 residues. Germline V CDR1 and CDR2: SGHRS, YFSETQ. The CDR3 loop is CASSLGPGGGPEAFF.

The CDR3 spells CARSWGPEQFF. The V and J genes are TRBV7-9 and TRBJ2-1; checking the TCRdb D call of TRBD1 is not possible without DNA. CDR1 and CDR2 (germline): SEHNR, FQNEAQ (reference sequence). The CDR3 covers 11 residues.

The chain recombines TRBV5-5 with TRBJ2-7; TCRdb lists TRBD2, though no DNA is available to test this call. CDR1 and CDR2 (germline): SGHKS, YYEKEE (reference sequence). This CDR3 has 13 amino acids. The chain's CDR3 is CASSLDRRSEQYF.

The V gene is TRBV19, the J gene TRBJ1-5; TCRdb picks TRBD1, but there is no DNA to check that call. Germline CDR1 reads LNHDA; CDR2 reads SQIVND (reference sequence). The CDR3 has 19 residues. The CDR3 sequence: CASSIDPRAGDKGNQPQHF. The variable domain in full, with the rest retrieved from reference TRBV19 and TRBJ1-5, is DGGITQSPKYLFRKEGQNVTLSCEQNLNHDAMYWYRQDPGQGLRLIYYSQIVNDFQKGDIAEGYSVSREKKESFPLTVTSAQKNPTAFYLCASSIDPRAGDKGNQPQHFGDGTRLSIL.

The chain has TRBV20-1 and TRBJ2-3; TCRdb's D call, TRBD2, is unchecked because there is no DNA. Germline-derived CDR1 and CDR2 are DFQATT and SNEGSKA (reference sequence). The CDR3 contains 16 residues. CDR3 residues: CSAASRAVAGTDTQYF.

The chain has TRBV20-1 and TRBJ2-1; TCRdb indicates TRBD1, and absent DNA this call remains unverified. CDR1 is DFQATT, CDR2 SNEGSKA, per germline (reference sequence). The CDR3 loop spans 13 amino acids. The CDR3 sequence: CSASGQVRNEQFF.

The rearrangement links TRBV18 to TRBJ2-5. The CDR3 has 11 amino acids. Germline V CDR1 and CDR2: KGHSH, LQKENI. The CDR3 here is CASSPTRTQYF.

The rearrangement joins TRBV12-3 or TRBV12-4 to TRBJ2-3. The CDR3 contains 15 residues. The CDR3 protein is CASSLLWSITDTQYF.

The genes are TRBV5-1 and TRBJ1-1; TCRdb's assignment of TRBD1 cannot be checked, as there is no DNA. Germline V lookup: CDR1 SGHRS, CDR2 YFSETQ. The CDR3 totals 14 residues. The CDR3 reads CASSLSPPLTEAFF.

The V gene is TRBV4-2, the J gene TRBJ2-1. The CDR3 is 15 amino acids. Germline lookup yields CDR1 LGHNA and CDR2 YNFKEQ. The CDR3 spells CASSQVFFGNNEQFF.

The gene calls are TRBV5-1 and TRBJ1-2; as DNA is missing, the TRBD1 call by TCRdb cannot be tested. CDR3 length equals 14 residues. In germline, CDR1 is SGHRS, CDR2 YFSETQ. This CDR3 reads CASSLATGNYGYTF.

This sequence joins TRBV18 and TRBJ1-1; the D call from TCRdb, TRBD1, cannot be confirmed without DNA. The CDR3 totals 13 residues. Germline-derived CDR1 and CDR2 are KGHSH and LQKENI. The CDR3 sequence: CASSPEGEREAFF. The complete variable domain, with remaining parts taken from reference TRBV18 and TRBJ1-1, reads NAGVMQNPRHLVRRRGQEARLRCSPMKGHSHVYWYRQLPEEGLKFMVYLQKENIIDESGMPKERFSAEFPKEGPSILRIQQVVRGDSAAYFCASSPEGEREAFFGQGTRLTVV.

The V gene is TRBV5-5, the J gene TRBJ2-7; TCRdb's D call, TRBD2, is unchecked because there is no DNA. From germline, CDR1 is SGHKS and CDR2 YYEKEE (reference sequence). This CDR3 is 16 amino acids long. The CDR3 is CASSFQIPTSGGEQYF.

The chain uses TRBV6-1 and TRBJ2-3; the D call from TCRdb, TRBD1, cannot be confirmed without DNA. This CDR3 is 16 amino acids long. Germline CDR1 and CDR2: MNHNS and SASEGT. This chain's CDR3 is CASSEASGQGSDTQYF.

This chain joins TRBV14 and TRBJ2-1; TCRdb reports TRBD2, a call that lacks DNA to check it against. The V gene's germline CDR1 is SGHDN and CDR2 FVKESK. The CDR3 length is 16 residues. The CDR3 sequence is CASSQDLRRYSNEQFF.

This chain uses TRBV5-1 with TRBJ1-1; TCRdb returns TRBD1, unconfirmable since there is no DNA. Per germline, CDR1 SGHRS and CDR2 YFSETQ. The CDR3 totals 14 residues. The CDR3 spells CASSSGPGDTEAFF.

The chain employs TRBV4-1 and TRBJ2-2. There are 14 residues in the CDR3. Germline V gives CDR1 MGHRA, CDR2 YSYEKL. The CDR3 loop reads CASSHPDYTGELFF.

CDR3 region: CASSPRRGGPEELFF. The chain couples TRBV3-1 to TRBJ2-2; with no DNA, the TCRdb D assignment of TRBD1 cannot be verified. Per germline, CDR1 LGHDT and CDR2 YNNKEL (reference sequence). This CDR3 comprises 15 residues.

The V and J genes are TRBV7-2 and TRBJ2-2. Germline assignment: CDR1 SGHTA and CDR2 FQGNSA. The CDR3 covers 15 residues. The CDR3 protein is CASSLSGTNTGELFF. The complete variable domain, with remaining parts taken from reference TRBV7-2 and TRBJ2-2, reads GAGVSQSPSNKVTEKGKDVELRCDPISGHTALYWYRQSLGQGLEFLIYFQGNSAPDKSGLPSDRFSAERTGGSVSTLTIQRTQQEDSAVYLCASSLSGTNTGELFFGEGSRLTVL.

This rearrangement joins TRBV24-1 to TRBJ2-7; TCRdb's D call of TRBD1 is untestable without DNA. The CDR3 length is 12 residues. Germline loops: CDR1 KGHDR, CDR2 SFDVKD. The CDR3 loop reads CATSDFLGGTYF.

The chain employs TRBV7-7 and TRBJ2-5. Germline V lookup: CDR1 SSHAT, CDR2 FNYEAQ (reference sequence). The CDR3 loop spans 15 amino acids. CDR3 protein: CASSLDRAGEETQYF. Filled out from reference TRBV7-7 and TRBJ2-5, the complete variable domain reads GAGVSQSPRYKVTKRGQDVTLRCDPISSHATLYWYQQALGQGPEFLTYFNYEAQPDKSGLPSDRFSAERPEGSISTLTIQRTEQRDSAMYRCASSLDRAGEETQYFGPGTRLLVL.

The rearrangement uses TRBV12-3 or TRBV12-4 and TRBJ1-1; the TRBD1 assignment by TCRdb is unverifiable without DNA. There are 16 residues in the CDR3. The CDR3: CASSFMGREENTEAFF.

The rearrangement uses TRBV20-1 and TRBJ2-3; the D call from TCRdb, TRBD1, cannot be confirmed without DNA. The CDR3 contains 14 residues. CDR1 is DFQATT and CDR2 is SNEGSKA in the germline V gene (reference sequence). CDR3: CSARRGRGPDTQYF.

The chain carries TRBV12-3 or TRBV12-4 and TRBJ2-7; TCRdb indicates TRBD2, and absent DNA this call remains unverified. This CDR3 is 14 amino acids long. CDR3 in amino acids: CASSPQSPPAEQYF.